A selection of T cell receptor beta chains follows, all from one sample in a study of blood T cell repertoires in COVID-19. Profiling relied on immunoSEQ multiplex PCR, and the TCRdb table lists in-frame clones only, not all of them. The table shows around 76,000 clones, with more than 80% occurring only once. Sequenced material: peripheral blood. These receptors were collected from a man at least 80 years old with acute or convalescent COVID-19. Both conserved end residues are part of each CDR3. Fields, in order: J gene, V gene, D gene, clone size, CDR3 DNA, CDR3 protein. A D gene is named only where the DNA matches it firmly. The size field is filled for only some rows; it gives once, few, many or a size class.

TRBJ2-7 TRBV18 NA NA TGTGCCAGCTCACCATCAAGCGGTCAGGGGATAGACTACGAGCAGTACTTC CASSPSSGQGIDYEQYF
TRBJ1-4 TRBV10-3 TRBD1 NA TGTGCCATCAGCGCCGGGACAGGGAATGAAAAACTGTTTTTT CAISAGTGNEKLFF
TRBJ2-5 TRBV7-9 NA NA TGTGCCAGCAGCCGGGGGACAGCCCAAGAGACCCAGTACTTC CASSRGTAQETQYF
TRBJ1-5 TRBV11-2 NA NA TGTGCCAGCAGCTCAGACGGGGGCAATCAGCCCCAGCATTTT CASSSDGGNQPQHF
TRBJ2-3 TRBV7-3 NA NA TGTGCCAGCAGCGGACAACAGACAGATACGCAGTATTTT CASSGQQTDTQYF
TRBJ1-2 TRBV6-5 TRBD1 NA TGTGCCAGCAGTTACTCGAGGACAGGCAGCTATGGCTACACCTTC CASSYSRTGSYGYTF
TRBJ2-3 TRBV29-1 NA NA TGCAGCGTTGCGGGTCTTGCGCAGTATTTT CSVAGLAQYF
TRBJ2-5 TRBV7-6 NA many TGTGCCAGCAGCTTAACTCAGGGCCTCGGAGAGACCCAGTACTTC CASSLTQGLGETQYF
TRBJ2-2 TRBV28 TRBD1 NA TGTGCCAGCAGGGGACAGGGGGTAGGCACCGGGGAGCTGTTTTTT CASRGQGVGTGELFF
TRBJ1-4 TRBV27 TRBD1 NA TGTGCCAGCAGTTTCGGGACAGGAGTTGGAGAAAAACTGTTTTTT CASSFGTGVGEKLFF
TRBJ1-5 TRBV19 NA few TGTGCCAGTAGTATAACCCAGGGGAACAATCAGCCCCAGCATTTT CASSITQGNNQPQHF
TRBJ1-4 TRBV27 NA NA TGTGCCAGCAGTTTATCGGTAGGGGTTAATGAAAAACTGTTTTTT CASSLSVGVNEKLFF
TRBJ1-5 TRBV7-2 TRBD1 NA TGTGCCAGCAGCCCACAGACAGGGGTATTCAATCAGCCCCAGCATTTT CASSPQTGVFNQPQHF
TRBJ2-2 TRBV7-9 TRBD1 NA TGTGCCAGCAGCCTAAGACAGGGGGCGCTCCCCGGGGAGCTGTTTTTT CASSLRQGALPGELFF
TRBJ2-3 TRBV9 TRBD2 NA TGTGCCAGCAGGGGCGGGAGGGCCGGAGATACGCAGTATTTT CASRGGRAGDTQYF
TRBJ2-5 TRBV10-1 TRBD2 many TGCGCCAGCAGTGAGTCCGGGGGGCAAGAGACCCAGTACTTC CASSESGGQETQYF
TRBJ1-5 TRBV5-4 NA NA TGTGCCAGCAGCTGGGGCTTCCCCCATCAGCCCCAGCATTTT CASSWGFPHQPQHF
TRBJ2-3 TRBV21-1 NA NA TGTGCCAGCAGCAAGACGACTTACAAGAACCAAACCGACGAAGGACACACAGATACGCAGTATTTT CASSKTTYKNQTDEGHTDTQYF
TRBJ1-6 TRBV19 NA NA TGTGCCAGTAGTGAGTGGCTAGACAGAAGAGATTCACCCCTCCACTTT CASSEWLDRRDSPLHF
TRBJ2-5 TRBV24-1 TRBD1 NA TGTGCCACCAGTGACCCCGGGACAGGGGCGCAAGAGACCCAGTACTTC CATSDPGTGAQETQYF
TRBJ1-1 TRBV19 NA NA TGTGCCAGTAGTCCCGCCGCTGACAGGCTGAACACTGAAGCTTTCTTT CASSPAADRLNTEAFF
TRBJ2-3 TRBV24-1 TRBD2 NA TGTGCCACCAGTGAGGCTAGCGGAGTGGGCACAGATACGCAGTATTTT CATSEASGVGTDTQYF
TRBJ2-6 TRBV5-1 TRBD2 once TGCGCCAGCAGCCCCGGACTAGCGGGGCGCTCTGGGGCCAACGTCCTGACTTTC CASSPGLAGRSGANVLTF
TRBJ2-7 TRBV28 TRBD2 NA TGTGCCAGCAGTGAACTAGCGGTTCCCTACGAGCAGTACTTC CASSELAVPYEQYF
TRBJ2-3 TRBV11-1 TRBD2 NA TGTGCCAGCAGTCTTCCGGGACTAGCGGGAATAGATACGCAGTATTTT CASSLPGLAGIDTQYF
TRBJ2-1 TRBV27 TRBD2 NA TGTGCCAGCAGCCCAACTAGCGGGAGTAAGTTCTTC CASSPTSGSKFF
TRBJ1-6 TRBV7-2 TRBD1 NA TGTGCCAGCAGCTTGGAGCAGGGGGCGAATTCACCCCTCCACTTT CASSLEQGANSPLHF
TRBJ2-4 TRBV29-1 TRBD1 NA TGCAGCGTTGAGCAACCGGGACAGGGGGTAGCCAAAAACATTCAGTACTTC CSVEQPGQGVAKNIQYF
TRBJ1-4 TRBV7-2 TRBD1 NA TGTGCCAGCAGCCGGGGGACAGGGGACGCCGAAAAACTGTTTTTT CASSRGTGDAEKLFF
TRBJ1-1 TRBV5-1 NA NA TGCGCCAGCAGCTTGGTGTCAGGGATGGGCACTGAAGCTTTCTTT CASSLVSGMGTEAFF
TRBJ1-1 TRBV7-8 NA NA TGTGCCAGCAGCTCTCAGGGACAGAACACTGAAGCTTTCTTT CASSSQGQNTEAFF
TRBJ2-2 TRBV9 NA NA TGTGCCAGCAGCGTACAGGATACACCGAAATACACCGGGGAGCTGTTTTTT CASSVQDTPKYTGELFF
TRBJ2-3 TRBV11-2 TRBD2 NA TGTGCCAGCAGCTTAATTCAGACTAGCGGGATTAGCACAGATACGCAGTATTTT CASSLIQTSGISTDTQYF
TRBJ2-7 TRBV5-1 NA NA TGCGCCAGCAGCTTGGAACAGTTTCTCTACGAGCAGTACTTC CASSLEQFLYEQYF
TRBJ1-6 TRBV28 NA NA TGTGCCAGCAGTTTAGGGAGGCGACCGGCAAATTCACCCCTCCACTTT CASSLGRRPANSPLHF
TRBJ2-1 TRBV9 TRBD2 NA TGTGCCAGCAGCGTGCCTAGCGGGAGAACGCATGAGCAGTTCTTC CASSVPSGRTHEQFF
TRBJ2-1 TRBV5-6 NA NA TGTGCCAGCAGCCCGAATGGGCAGGGCTACAATGAGCAGTTCTTC CASSPNGQGYNEQFF